This T cell receptor beta chain came from a study of human T cells and chemical hapten exposure. On the study more broadly: The patient population, which was mostly female, had alopecia areata, totalis or universalis. TCR yields per sample varied, mainly owing to small pooled library volume differences.

TCRdb reanalysed the RACE reads using MiXCR and keeps one entry per CDR3 protein. This sample has 300,000 to 450,000 distinct CDR3 sequences, with over 5% found just once. Time point in this sample: pre-sensitization, week 0. Treatment here: therapeutic diphenylcyclopropenone sensitization with weekly scalp DPC. Each donor was an alopecia patient between 18 and 70 years of age who qualified for DPC. CDR1 and CDR2 from the germline V gene are DFQATT and SNEGSKA (reference sequence). CDR3 length equals 14 residues. J lost 5 bases, V lost 3 bases, and 6 bases had no gene match. The sequence derives from a woman under 30 with alopecia areata. Some clones in this sample may be carry-over from other donors' samples. Source: whole blood, taken in connection with sensitization to the hapten diphenylcyclopropenone (DPC). The chain links TRBV20-1 to TRBJ1-1; 10 positions agree with TRBD1. As DNA, the CDR3 is TGCAGTGCTAGGGGGGACAGGGGAAAGACTGAAGCTTTCTTT. Amino acids: CSARGDRGKTEAFF.